The 3 T cell receptor beta chains presented below share a single source sample, sequenced in a study of CD8 T cells in ankylosing spondylitis. One entry per CDR3 protein results from TCRdb running MiXCR on the 5' RACE reads. This sample has 350,000 or so distinct CDR3 sequences, with 6.5% to 10% found just once. Their antigen targets remain unknown. Whole-study results and caveats: In ankylosing spondylitis blood, a motif of about 8 highly homologous TCR beta variants appeared characteristic.

The sequenced sample was blood, either unsorted or a sorted T cell fraction (not recorded which). These receptors were collected from a male donor with ankylosing spondylitis.

In this sample, this clonotype turned up a few times. V gene TRBV25-1 combines with J gene TRBJ2-5, with 12 bases that match TRBD2. The CDR3 covers 13 residues. J was trimmed by 4 bases and V by 8 bases; bases with no gene match: 2. Germline V CDR1 and CDR2: MGHDK, SYGVNS. The CDR3 region is CASRTSGIETQYF. In DNA, the CDR3 is TGTGCCAGCCGGACTAGCGGGATAGAGACCCAGTACTTC.

The sample holds a few counts of this clonotype. The chain is built from TRBV19 and TRBJ2-1, with 7 positions matching TRBD2. Trimming at V came to 5 bases and at J to 4 bases, leaving 8 bases not matched to a gene. CDR1 and CDR2 from the germline V gene are LNHDA and SQIVND (reference sequence). The CDR3 is 15 amino acids. The CDR3 DNA sequence: TGTGCCAGTAGTGGTGCGCTAGCGGCTTACAATGAGCAGTTCTTC. Translation gives CASSGALAAYNEQFF.

This clonotype was seen ten or more times. This chain uses TRBV20-1 with TRBJ2-3; 14 bases are shared with TRBD2. This CDR3 contains 17 residues. Germline V gene lookup returns CDR1 DFQATT and CDR2 SNEGSKA (reference sequence). Trimming removed 3 bases from V and 0 bases from J; junction bases left unmatched: 5. CDR3 loop: CSASSGTSGGSTDTQYF. The DNA of the CDR3 is TGCAGTGCTAGTAGCGGGACTAGCGGGGGCAGCACAGATACGCAGTATTTT.